The 31 T cell receptor beta chains given below trace back to one sample, sequenced in a study of T cells in Graves' hyperthyroidism and ophthalmopathy. The CDR3 regions of TCR beta were amplified from RNA transcripts. Carried out on the TCR CDR3, a first-round RT-PCR used the HTBI primer set. TCRdb fed the multiplex PCR reads into MiXCR, producing one record per CDR3 protein. The table has hundreds of thousands of distinct CDR3 sequences, about 45% seen once. The sequenced material came from peripheral blood or thyroid tissue (not recorded which). The receptors stem from a woman younger than 35 with Graves' hyperthyroidism.

This clonotype was found many times. The CDR3 DNA sequence: TGTGCCAGTAGCAAGGAGGGGGTCGCCGGGTGGGAGACCCAGTACTTC. This codes for CASSKEGVAGWETQYF. This rearrangement joins TRBV7-2 to TRBJ2-5; the D call may be TRBD1 or TRBD2 (6 bases each). Germline values: CDR1 SGHTA, CDR2 FQGNSA. CDR3 size: 16 residues. V shed 9 bases and J shed 5 bases, with 25 bases lying between them.

This clonotype was picked up many times. The genes are TRBV20-1 and TRBJ2-5; D gene uncertain. The ends were cut back, 3 bases at V and 2 bases at J, with 10 bases in the middle. Germline CDR1 DFQATT, CDR2 SNEGSKA (reference sequence). The CDR3 length is 13 residues. This CDR3 reads CSASRGSQETQYF. The DNA of the CDR3 is TGCAGTGCTAGCCGTGGCAGTCAAGAGACCCAGTACTTC.

The chain recombines TRBV15 with TRBJ1-2; possible D gene TRBD1, 5 bases. Germline CDR1 and CDR2: LNHNV and YYDKDF (reference sequence). The V end was cut by 3 bases, the J end by 7 bases, with 9 bases between. This CDR3 is built from 12 residues. CDR3 nucleotide sequence: TGTGCCACCAGCAGCGCAGGGAGTGGCTACACCTTC. It specifies CATSSAGSGYTF.

The chain recombines TRBV19 with TRBJ1-2; D call uncertain. The V end was cut by 5 bases, the J end by 1 base, with 14 bases between. The CDR3 is 15 amino acids. Germline CDR1 is LNHDA and CDR2 is SQIVND (reference sequence). CDR3 DNA sequence: TGTGCCAGTAGTCCTTGGGCCGTCGATAACTATGGCTACACCTTC. Translation gives CASSPWAVDNYGYTF.

This clonotype came up many times. The chain has TRBV7-8 and TRBJ2-6; weak D call: TRBD1 (6 bases). Germline V gene sequence: CDR1 SGHVS, CDR2 FQNEAQ. The CDR3 consists of 15 residues. Trimming removed 2 bases from V and 2 bases from J, with 7 bases in between. CDR3 sequence reads: CASSLSGAGANVLTF. CDR3 bases: TGTGCCAGCAGCTTATCAGGGGCTGGGGCCAACGTCCTGACTTTC.

J is TRBJ1-1 and V is TRBV10-3; D unresolved. The V end was cut by 8 bases, the J end by 8 bases, with 24 bases between. The CDR3 is 15 amino acids. Germline V gene sequence: CDR1 ENHRY, CDR2 SYGVKD. For the CDR3, the DNA is TGTGCCATCGATAGCCTGAACCGGGAAGGAGACGAAGCTTTCTTT. It codes for CAIDSLNREGDEAFF.

This clonotype has at least ten counts. The genes are TRBV7-9 and TRBJ1-6; possibly TRBD1 for D (6 bases). Germline V gene lookup returns CDR1 SEHNR and CDR2 FQNEAQ (reference sequence). The CDR3 has 15 amino acids. The V end lost 5 bases, the J end lost 9 bases, and 17 bases lay between the germline ends. The CDR3 is CASSEQGSGGSPLHF. Here the CDR3 DNA reads TGTGCCAGCAGCGAACAGGGTAGCGGAGGTTCACCCCTCCACTTT.

This clonotype has a count of ten or more. The chain employs TRBV7-2 and TRBJ2-6; D remains unclear. V was pared by 0 bases and J by 2 bases, with 8 bases between. This CDR3 is built from 16 residues. Germline CDR1 reads SGHTA; CDR2 reads FQGNSA. The DNA of the CDR3 is TGTGCCAGCAGCTTAGCGGCGGCAGCTGGGGCCAACGTCCTGACTTTC. Protein product: CASSLAAAAGANVLTF.

The rearrangement links TRBV20-1 to TRBJ1-2; no reliable D call. CDR3 length: 15 residues. V was shortened by 4 bases and J by 4 bases, with 19 bases between the two germline ends. Per germline, CDR1 DFQATT and CDR2 SNEGSKA (reference sequence). The CDR3 DNA reads as TGCAGTGCTATGCCCCCCTTGATTGGGTTCTATGGCTACACCTTC. Translated, it gives CSAMPPLIGFYGYTF.

This clonotype has a handful of counts. The CDR3 here is CASSLELAGVTGELFF. Written as DNA, the CDR3 is TGTGCCAGCAGCCTAGAGCTAGCGGGAGTAACCGGGGAGCTGTTTTTT. V is TRBV7-2 and J is TRBJ2-2, with 10 positions matching TRBD2. V trimming: 5 bases; J trimming: 5 bases; junction bases outside the gene matches: 8. From germline, CDR1 is SGHTA and CDR2 FQGNSA. The CDR3 runs to 16 residues.

Turning to this clonotype: A read error may be the cause here, since a much bigger clone is one base away. This chain uses TRBV29-1 with TRBJ1-1; D might be TRBD1 (5 bases). Trimming stripped 3 bases from V and 3 bases from J, with 14 bases between. This CDR3 is built from 14 residues. The germline V gene has CDR1 SQVTM and CDR2 ANQGSEA. This CDR3 is CSVDPGWGDTEAFF. CDR3 nucleotides: TGCAGCGTTGATCCAGGGTGGGGAGACACTGAAGCTTTCTTT.

This clonotype was observed a handful of times. The chain links TRBV12-3 or TRBV12-4 to TRBJ1-2; the match to TRBD1 covers 10 bases. This CDR3 has 14 residues. With V trimmed by 3 bases and J by 7 bases, 5 bases remained unmatched. The CDR3 bases are TGTGCCAGCAGTTTGACAGGGGGCATGGGTGGCTACACCTTC. Translating gives CASSLTGGMGGYTF.

In regard to this clonotype: Here the CDR3 omits its conserved ending phenylalanine or tryptophan, so a read error is the likely source. This chain connects TRBV7-9 to TRBJ2-5; D is unclear. Germline V lookup: CDR1 SEHNR, CDR2 FQNEAQ (reference sequence). This CDR3 is built from 15 residues. This CDR3 reads CASSLVGTLGETQYL. CDR3 bases: TGTGCTAGCAGCTTAGTTGGAACCCTGGGAGAGACCCAGTACCTC.

The V call is TRBV2, the J call TRBJ2-5; D uncertain. Trimming removed 8 bases at V and 4 bases at J, with 11 bases between. The CDR3 length is 12 residues. Germline assignment: CDR1 SNHLY and CDR2 FYNNEI. The CDR3: CASRLTGETQYF. The CDR3 nucleotides read TGTGCCAGCCGGCTTACGGGAGAGACCCAGTACTTC.

Remarks on this clonotype: A much larger clone differs from this one at a single base, so this may be a read error. The genes are TRBV10-3 and TRBJ1-1; TRBD1 might be the D (6 bases). The CDR3 has 12 amino acids. With 6 bases removed from V and 11 bases from J, the gap between germline ends came to 16 bases. Germline values: CDR1 ENHRY, CDR2 SYGVKD. This CDR3 reads CAISDRYPPAFF. The CDR3 coding sequence is TGTGCCATCAGCGACAGGTACCCCCCGGCTTTCTTT.

This clonotype has just one count. The genes are TRBV15 and TRBJ1-1; weak D call: TRBD1 (6 bases). Per the germline V gene, CDR1 is LNHNV and CDR2 is YYDKDF (reference sequence). V was trimmed by 0 bases and J by 11 bases, leaving 13 bases between them. The CDR3 is 13 residues long. CDR3 DNA sequence: TGTGCCACCAGCAGAGATCGACAGGCCGCGGCTTTCTTT. Translating it yields CATSRDRQAAAFF. Variable domain in full (rest from reference TRBV15 and TRBJ1-1): DAMVIQNPRYQVTQFGKPVTLSCSQTLNHNVMYWYQQKSSQAPKLLFHYYDKDFNNEADTPDNFQSRRPNTSFCFLDIRSPGLGDTAMYLCATSRDRQAAAFFGQGTRLTVV.

Remarks on this clonotype: It may be a read error: a sequence one base away is much more abundant. The chain is built from TRBV2 and TRBJ1-2; D possibly corresponds to TRBD1 (6 bases). This CDR3 is 13 amino acids long. Germline CDR1 reads SNHLY; CDR2 reads FYNNEI. The DNA of the CDR3 is TGTGCCGGCGAGACAGGCTCTAACTATGGCCACACCTTC. Encoded protein: CAGETGSNYGHTF.

Written as DNA, the CDR3 is TGTGCCAGCAGCCCGGGACTCGGCACAGATACGCAGTATTTT. Translated: CASSPGLGTDTQYF. V is TRBV7-2 and J is TRBJ2-3; D might be TRBD2 (6 bases). From germline, CDR1 is SGHTA and CDR2 FQGNSA. Trimming took 5 bases from V and 1 from J, leaving 10 bases between them. The CDR3 sequence is 14 residues long.

In the case of this clonotype: The CDR3 ends on some other residue instead of the conserved phenylalanine or tryptophan, so this is likely a read error. It is unclear where the CDR3 begins or ends on the DNA, so no DNA is shown, and the CDR3 is as TCRdb lists it. The CDR3 spells CASSLGLAGGE. The rearrangement links TRBV2 to TRBJ2-2; TRBD2, the D gene given by the table, was not confirmed from the DNA. Germline V CDR1 and CDR2: SNHLY, FYNNEI. The CDR3 region is 11 residues in length, termini included.

This clonotype was seen a few times. This chain uses TRBV7-2 with TRBJ2-7, with 7 bases matching TRBD2. The CDR3 sequence is 13 residues long. After removal of 1 base from V and 9 bases from J, the junction contained 6 bases not matched to a gene. CDR1 is SGHTA, CDR2 FQGNSA, per germline. The CDR3 coding sequence is TGTGCCAGCAGCTTAGATCTAGCGGACGCGCAGTACTTC. Its protein is CASSLDLADAQYF.

About this clonotype: A single base separates this from a much larger clone, so it may be a read error. The chain's CDR3 is CASRYGNQPQHF. Written as DNA, the CDR3 is TGTGCCAGCAGGTATGGCAATCAGCCCCAGCATTTT. The chain employs TRBV6-5 and TRBJ1-5, with no clear D. The germline V gene has CDR1 MNHEY and CDR2 SVGAGI. This CDR3 contains 12 residues. V lost 6 bases to trimming and J lost 2 bases, with 5 bases between them.

This clonotype was observed a handful of times. The J gene is TRBJ2-7, the V gene TRBV10-2; tentatively, D is TRBD1 (6 bases). Trimming removed 6 bases at V and 5 bases at J, with 14 bases between. This CDR3 is built from 13 residues. CDR1 is WSHSY and CDR2 is SAAADI in the germline V gene. CDR3 amino acids: CASSGTQGDEQYF. Written as DNA, the CDR3 is TGCGCCAGCAGCGGAACACAGGGAGACGAGCAGTACTTC.

This clonotype came up a few times. This sequence joins TRBV2 and TRBJ1-4; D may be TRBD1 (5 bases). The CDR3 length is 16 residues. The V end lost 2 bases, the J end lost 5 bases, and 15 bases lay between the germline ends. Germline V gene lookup returns CDR1 SNHLY and CDR2 FYNNEI. Written as DNA, the CDR3 is TGTGCCAGCAGTGAAACGCCAGAGAGGGACAATGAAAAACTGTTTTTT. Its translation: CASSETPERDNEKLFF. Based on the CDR3 plus reference TRBV2 and TRBJ1-4, the full variable domain is EPEVTQTPSHQVTQMGQEVILRCVPISNHLYFYWYRQILGQKVEFLVSFYNNEISEKSEIFDDQFSVERPDGSNFTLKIRSTKLEDSAMYFCASSETPERDNEKLFFGSGTQLSVL.

This clonotype was recorded at least ten times. The chain has TRBV29-1 and TRBJ1-2, with unresolved D. The CDR3 consists of 11 residues. Germline V gene sequence: CDR1 SQVTM, CDR2 ANQGSEA. Trimming took off 3 bases at V and 8 bases at J, with 10 bases between the two ends. The DNA for the CDR3 is TGCAGCGTTGAGGTCCCTCGGGGCTACACCTTC. It specifies CSVEVPRGYTF.

In the case of this clonotype: A read error may produce the germline difference seen at one junction end. The chain has TRBV25-1 and TRBJ1-2, with 9 bases matching TRBD1. The CDR3 covers 14 residues. Germline CDR1 and CDR2: MGHDK and SYGVNS. The CDR3 coding sequence is TGCGCCAGCAACACAGGGGGCGCGACGTATGGCTACACCTTC. Protein sequence: CASNTGGATYGYTF.

This sequence joins TRBV15 and TRBJ1-4, with 8 bases lining up with TRBD1. The CDR3 contains 14 residues. Germline-derived CDR1 and CDR2 are LNHNV and YYDKDF (reference sequence). V lost 11 bases to trimming and J lost 0 bases; unmatched junction nucleotides: 5. CDR3 nucleotides: TGTGCCTTAGAGACAGGGGCAACTAATGAAAAACTGTTTTTT. Translation gives CALETGATNEKLFF.

The chain is built from TRBV20-1 and TRBJ1-6, with D maybe TRBD1 (6 bases). CDR1 and CDR2 (germline): DFQATT, SNEGSKA (reference sequence). V was clipped by 1 base and J by 5 bases, with 12 bases between them. The CDR3 length is 15 residues. The CDR3 loop reads CSARGGGRDNSPLHF. In DNA, the CDR3 is TGCAGTGCTAGAGGGGGGGGGCGCGATAATTCACCCCTCCACTTT.

The rearrangement links TRBV15 to TRBJ2-6; D gene uncertain. The CDR3 totals 16 residues. V lost 1 base and J 4 bases, leaving 11 bases between the germline ends. The V gene's germline CDR1 is LNHNV and CDR2 YYDKDF (reference sequence). Here the CDR3 DNA reads TGTGCCACCAGCAGAGTTGGTTTGGAAGGGGCCAACGTCCTGACTTTC. It codes for CATSRVGLEGANVLTF.

The chain carries TRBV15 and TRBJ2-5; no firm D call. This CDR3 comprises 14 residues. Germline V gives CDR1 LNHNV, CDR2 YYDKDF (reference sequence). Trimming shortened V by 3 bases and J by 5 bases, and 13 bases separated the two germline ends. The CDR3 spells CATSSDGVVETQYF. Written as DNA, the CDR3 is TGTGCCACCAGCAGCGATGGGGTGGTCGAGACCCAGTACTTC.

The chain recombines TRBV12-3 or TRBV12-4 with TRBJ2-1; the D is unclear. This CDR3 is built from 11 residues. Trimming stripped 6 bases from V and 6 bases from J, with 6 bases between. The chain's CDR3 is CASSQSNEQFF. The CDR3 nucleotides are TGTGCCAGCAGCCAGAGCAATGAGCAGTTCTTC.

This sequence joins TRBV9 and TRBJ1-6; 9 bases align to TRBD1. Per the germline V gene, CDR1 is SGDLS and CDR2 is YYNGEE. V lost 4 bases and J lost 10; bases outside the gene matches: 9. This CDR3 is built from 15 residues. The CDR3 region is CASSSATGGNSPLHF. CDR3 bases: TGTGCCAGCAGCTCAGCGACAGGGGGAAACTCACCCCTCCACTTT.